Detailed here is one T cell receptor (beta chain). Its specificity is unknown. These data come from a study of T cell responses to AZD1222 COVID-19 vaccine. Study results and limitations: Sampling that yielded the repertoires occurred only after the peak T cell response. Nearly half of spike-specific TCRs reportedly target variant regions that are unmutated in the B.1.351 and B.1.1.7 variants. Donors were mostly white British, more females; clonal diversity possibly underestimated. Seropositivity was recorded at baseline in only a handful of AZD1222 recipients.

Only in-frame clones appear in the TCRdb table, and some are missing; sequencing was by immunoSEQ multiplex PCR. The sample contains about 120,000 clones, about 88% of which appear only once. V was pared by 5 bases and J by 1 base, with 8 bases between. The CDR3 runs 13 residues. Germline lookup yields CDR1 MNHEY and CDR2 SVGAGI. This clonotype originated in an adult who received the AZD1222 COVID-19 vaccine. The chain carries TRBV6-5 and TRBJ1-1, with D hard to call. The sample was peripheral blood, taken 28 days after the second AZD1222 dose. Here the CDR3 reads CASSLSGNTEAFF. The DNA of the CDR3 is TGTGCCAGCAGTCTTTCGGGGAACACTGAAGCTTTCTTT.